One and the same sample provided the 28 T cell receptor beta chains below, sequenced in a study of shared clonotypes between healthy human individuals. Sequencing was performed with immunoSEQ multiplex PCR; in TCRdb, only in-frame clones are kept and a portion is missing. The data show about 2.1 million clones, 93% seen once. Naive CD8 isolation took CD45RO-negative cells positively selected for CCR7 and excluded terminally differentiated effector memory CD45RA+ cells. The sample was naive CD8+ T cells from PBMCs. The source of these receptors is a man younger than 35 in good health. Some clones in this sample may be carry-over from other donors' samples.

The chain combines TRBV6-5 with TRBJ2-1; 8 positions match TRBD2. CDR1 is MNHEY, CDR2 SVGAGI, per germline. The ends lost 8 bases at V and 6 bases at J; junction bases unmatched: 9. This CDR3 has 14 residues. The CDR3 spells CASHGGRTRNEQFF. As DNA, the CDR3 is TGTGCCAGCCACGGCGGGAGGACTCGCAATGAGCAGTTCTTC.

This chain joins TRBV2 and TRBJ1-4; D is unclear. CDR1 is SNHLY and CDR2 is FYNNEI in the germline V gene. Trimming shortened V by 4 bases and J by 4 bases, and 10 bases separated the two germline ends. The CDR3 length is 14 residues. The chain's CDR3 is CASSGGGFNEKLFF. The CDR3 nucleotides are TGTGCCAGCAGTGGGGGAGGATTTAATGAAAAACTGTTTTTT.

This chain connects TRBV6-5 to TRBJ2-7; D ambiguous. The CDR3 consists of 14 residues. Looked up from germline, CDR1 is MNHEY and CDR2 is SVGAGI. Trimming shortened V by 2 bases and J by 0 bases, and 8 bases separated the two germline ends. The CDR3 DNA follows: TGTGCCAGCAGTTACCTGGCTGCCTCCTACGAGCAGTACTTC. Translated: CASSYLAASYEQYF.

The CDR3 nucleotides read TGTGCCAGTAGGGCTAGCGCCTACAATGAGCAGTTCTTC. Residues: CASRASAYNEQFF. The chain recombines TRBV19 with TRBJ2-1; D possibly corresponds to TRBD2 (6 bases). Per germline, CDR1 LNHDA and CDR2 SQIVND (reference sequence). There are 13 residues in the CDR3. The V and J ends lost 6 bases and 2 bases respectively, with 8 bases between them.

Of note for this clone: The same CDR3 arises from other DNA sequences in this sample as well. This chain uses TRBV7-3 with TRBJ2-3; 9 bases line up with TRBD1. Trimming cost V 5 bases and J 0 bases; bases outside gene matches: 3. Germline lookup yields CDR1 SGHTA and CDR2 FQGTGA. The CDR3 is made up of 15 amino acids. The CDR3 DNA is TGTGCCAGCAGCCCGGGACAGGGTAGCACAGATACGCAGTATTTT. Protein sequence: CASSPGQGSTDTQYF.

The gene calls are TRBV6-5 and TRBJ1-1, with D uncertain. Germline CDR1 and CDR2: MNHEY and SVGAGI. V lost 7 bases and J lost 2, with 17 bases in between. The CDR3 runs 15 residues. DNA for the CDR3: TGTGCCAGCACCCCTGCCCCTAGCCGAAACACTGAAGCTTTCTTT. It yields the protein CASTPAPSRNTEAFF.

The chain joins TRBV5-4 to TRBJ1-3; D perhaps matches TRBD1 (5 bases). Germline V CDR1 and CDR2: SGHNT, YYREEE (reference sequence). The V and J ends lost 4 bases and 0 bases respectively, with 14 bases between them. There are 16 residues in the CDR3. CDR3 in DNA: TGTGCCAGCAGCGGCCGGGACGGATACTCTGGAAACACCATATATTTT. Encoded protein: CASSGRDGYSGNTIYF.

Turning to this clone: The same CDR3 can be traced to other DNA sequences in this sample. CDR3 sequence reads: CASSSDGSNQPQHF. The CDR3 nucleotides read TGTGCCAGCAGCTCAGACGGAAGCAATCAGCCCCAGCATTTT. V usage is TRBV7-9 and J usage is TRBJ1-5; the D is unclear. V was cut by 4 bases and J by 1 base, with 8 bases left in between. In germline, CDR1 is SEHNR, CDR2 FQNEAQ (reference sequence). The CDR3 runs 14 residues.

CDR3 bases: TGTGCCTGGAGTACTAGCGGGCTTCATGGGCACACCGGGGAGCTGTTTTTT. Protein: CAWSTSGLHGHTGELFF. The V call is TRBV30, the J call TRBJ2-2, with 9 bases matching TRBD2. J was trimmed by 3 bases and V by 2 bases; bases with no gene match: 10. There are 17 residues in the CDR3. Germline CDR1 and CDR2: GTSNPN and SVGIG (reference sequence).

The chain combines TRBV7-3 with TRBJ2-3, with D possibly TRBD2 on 6 matching bases. V lost 3 bases and J 0 bases, leaving 10 bases between the germline ends. The CDR3 extends over 15 amino acids. The V gene's germline CDR1 is SGHTA and CDR2 FQGTGA. The CDR3 DNA is TGTGCCAGCAGCTTGGGGGACTCCAGCACAGATACGCAGTATTTT. It specifies CASSLGDSSTDTQYF.

This chain joins TRBV12-2 and TRBJ2-7; the tabulated D call, TRBD1, remains unverified against the DNA. TRBV12-2 is tagged as a pseudogene. The CDR3 sequence is 12 residues long. DNA for the CDR3: TGTGCGGCCCGGACAGCCGCCTACGAGCAGTACTTC. Translating gives CAARTAAYEQYF.

The rearrangement uses TRBV19 and TRBJ1-2; perhaps TRBD1 as D (6 bases). Germline V gene sequence: CDR1 LNHDA, CDR2 SQIVND (reference sequence). With 5 bases removed from V and 2 bases from J, the gap between germline ends came to 18 bases. The length of the CDR3 is 16 residues. In DNA, the CDR3 is TGTGCCAGTAGTTCCTCTAGACAGGCCGGGAACTATGGCTACACCTTC. This sequence encodes CASSSSRQAGNYGYTF.

The V call is TRBV5-6, the J call TRBJ2-5; D is perhaps TRBD2 (5 bases). The CDR3 covers 14 residues. With 0 bases removed from V and 4 bases from J, the gap between germline ends came to 10 bases. Per germline, CDR1 SGHDT and CDR2 YYEEEE. Here the CDR3 reads CASSLGRILETQYF. The CDR3 nucleotides are TGTGCCAGCAGCTTGGGGAGGATCTTAGAGACCCAGTACTTC.

As concerns this clone: Other DNA sequences in the sample encode the same CDR3. V and J are TRBV27 and TRBJ2-1; no clear D gene. Germline lookup yields CDR1 MNHEY and CDR2 SMNVEV (reference sequence). The CDR3 has 12 amino acids. V was trimmed by 6 bases and J by 8 bases, leaving 11 bases between them. CDR3 sequence: CASSLLGDEQFF. The CDR3 nucleotides read TGTGCCAGCAGCCTATTAGGCGATGAGCAGTTCTTC.

J is TRBJ2-7 and V is TRBV27; D gene unclear. CDR1 is MNHEY and CDR2 is SMNVEV in the germline V gene (reference sequence). There are 15 residues in the CDR3. The V and J ends lost 3 bases and 3 bases respectively, with 15 bases between them. The CDR3 DNA follows: TGTGCCAGCAGTTTGGGTCGCTCTCTTAGCTACGAGCAGTACTTC. This gives the protein CASSLGRSLSYEQYF.

The chain employs TRBV21-1 and TRBJ2-2; TRBD1 reflects the table's D call only, with no check against the DNA. TRBV21-1 counts as a pseudogene. The CDR3 is made up of 16 amino acids. The CDR3 here is CASSKGGGRVPGELFF. CDR3 bases: TGTGCCAGCAGCAAAGGGGGCGGCAGGGTACCCGGGGAGCTGTTTTTT.

The chain joins TRBV11-3 to TRBJ2-7; maybe TRBD2 (6 bases). Germline CDR1 and CDR2: SGHNT and YENEEA. The CDR3 runs to 14 residues. The V end was cut by 5 bases, the J end by 5 bases, with 16 bases between. The CDR3 DNA follows: TGTGCCAGCAGCCCTGGCGGGATCAAGGACGAGCAGTACTTC. This translates into CASSPGGIKDEQYF.

This rearrangement joins TRBV28 to TRBJ2-1; D is perhaps TRBD1 (6 bases). CDR1 and CDR2 (germline): MDHEN, SYDVKM. The CDR3 covers 14 residues. V was pared by 7 bases and J by 4 bases, with 14 bases between. The CDR3 DNA follows: TGTGCCAGCAAATGGGCAGGGGAGTACAATGAGCAGTTCTTC. It specifies CASKWAGEYNEQFF.

The chain combines TRBV5-6 with TRBJ1-2, with 8 bases identical to TRBD1. Trimming at V came to 4 bases and at J to 4 bases, leaving 9 bases not matched to a gene. Germline CDR1 and CDR2: SGHDT and YYEEEE. CDR3 length: 15 residues. As DNA, the CDR3 is TGTGCCAGCAGCCCCGGACAGGGCCCCCTCTATGGCTACACCTTC. Translation gives CASSPGQGPLYGYTF.

V is TRBV19 and J is TRBJ1-2, with D possibly being TRBD1 (5 bases). V was trimmed by 6 bases and J by 4 bases, leaving 15 bases between them. This CDR3 comprises 14 residues. CDR1 and CDR2 from the germline V gene are LNHDA and SQIVND (reference sequence). CDR3 nucleotide sequence: TGTGCCAGTAGGTCGGTCGGGGCTGCCTATGGCTACACCTTC. Protein: CASRSVGAAYGYTF.

CDR3 amino acids: CASSQGGDRGDQPQHF. CDR3 bases: TGCGCCAGCAGCCAAGGGGGGGATAGGGGGGATCAGCCCCAGCATTTT. The chain links TRBV4-1 to TRBJ1-5; TRBD1 might be the D (6 bases). The CDR3 contains 16 residues. The germline CDR1 and CDR2 sequences are MGHRA and YSYEKL. The V end was cut by 1 base, the J end by 5 bases, with 15 bases between.

The chain combines TRBV6-5 with TRBJ1-2; TRBD1 matches 9 bases. CDR1 and CDR2 (germline): MNHEY, SVGAGI. This CDR3 is 15 amino acids long. The ends lost 2 bases at V and 4 bases at J; junction bases unmatched: 5. DNA of the CDR3: TGTGCCAGCAGTTACCCGGACAGGGGTAGCTATGGCTACACCTTC. This sequence encodes CASSYPDRGSYGYTF.

The chain links TRBV7-9 to TRBJ2-5, with 9 bases identical to TRBD1. V trimming: 5 bases; J trimming: 5 bases; junction bases outside the gene matches: 12. Germline assignment: CDR1 SEHNR and CDR2 FQNEAQ (reference sequence). This CDR3 spans 16 amino acids. CDR3 nucleotide sequence: TGTGCCAGCAGCCAGGGCGGACAGGGGCACTGGGAGACCCAGTACTTC. Its protein is CASSQGGQGHWETQYF.

This chain joins TRBV6-1 and TRBJ2-1; D remains ambiguous. The CDR3 is 11 residues long. V lost 3 bases, J lost 9 bases, and 6 bases lay in between. The V gene's germline CDR1 is MNHNS and CDR2 SASEGT. CDR3 region: CASSELSEQFF. The CDR3 bases are TGTGCCAGCAGTGAGCTAAGTGAGCAGTTCTTC.

In nucleotides, the CDR3 is TGTGCCAGCACTAAGGTGGGGGTGAGAGGCACAGATACGCAGTATTTT. This codes for CASTKVGVRGTDTQYF. This chain connects TRBV27 to TRBJ2-3, with D possibly being TRBD1 or TRBD2 (5 bases each). Trimming took off 7 bases at V and 1 base at J, with 18 bases between the two ends. Per the germline V gene, CDR1 is MNHEY and CDR2 is SMNVEV (reference sequence). The CDR3 is 16 amino acids.

The V and J genes are TRBV7-2 and TRBJ2-3; 12 bases line up with TRBD2. The ends lost 5 bases at V and 11 bases at J; junction bases unmatched: 14. In germline, CDR1 is SGHTA, CDR2 FQGNSA. The CDR3 length is 16 residues. In DNA, the CDR3 is TGTGCCAGCAGCCTGGGACTAGCGGGCACTAGTGGGAGGCAGTATTTT. Translated, it gives CASSLGLAGTSGRQYF.

This chain links TRBV6-1 with TRBJ1-3, with D possibly TRBD1 on 6 matching bases. The CDR3 consists of 13 residues. Germline V CDR1 and CDR2: MNHNS, SASEGT. V was pared by 2 bases and J by 6 bases, with 8 bases between. CDR3 loop: CASSETGINTIYF. The CDR3 DNA sequence: TGTGCCAGCAGTGAAACAGGGATAAACACCATATATTTT.

This clone was seen only a few times. The V and J genes are TRBV19 and TRBJ2-2; D gene ambiguous. This CDR3 comprises 14 residues. Germline CDR1 reads LNHDA; CDR2 reads SQIVND (reference sequence). V was shortened by 3 bases and J by 0 bases, with 5 bases between the two germline ends. The CDR3: CASSIGSNTGELFF. CDR3 bases: TGTGCCAGTAGTATCGGGTCGAACACCGGGGAGCTGTTTTTT.